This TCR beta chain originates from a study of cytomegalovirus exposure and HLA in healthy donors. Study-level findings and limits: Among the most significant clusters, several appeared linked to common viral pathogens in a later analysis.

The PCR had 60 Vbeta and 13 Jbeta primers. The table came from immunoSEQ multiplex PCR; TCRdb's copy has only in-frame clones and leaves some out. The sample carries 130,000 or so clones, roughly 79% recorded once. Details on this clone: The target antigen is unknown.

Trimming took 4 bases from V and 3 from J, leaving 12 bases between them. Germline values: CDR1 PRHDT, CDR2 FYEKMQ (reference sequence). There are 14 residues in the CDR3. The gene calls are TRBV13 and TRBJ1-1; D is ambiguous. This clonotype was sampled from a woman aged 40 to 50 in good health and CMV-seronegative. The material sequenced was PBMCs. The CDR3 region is CASSSRVPDTEAFF. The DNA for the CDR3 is TGTGCCAGCAGCTCCCGGGTCCCCGACACTGAAGCTTTCTTT.